This entry describes one T cell receptor (beta chain). Its antigen is undetermined. Other DNA sequences from this sample encode an identical CDR3 as well. This record comes from a study of Ad26.COV2.S vaccination and SARS-CoV-2 variants. Turning to the study itself: The donor participated in the COV1001 trial, in its Ad26.COV2.S arm. Ad26.COV2.S, an intramuscular injection, was given once or twice 56 days apart.

Measured with immunoSEQ multiplex PCR; TCRdb has only the in-frame clones, and not every one. The table includes almost 400,000 clones, 89% detected once. Treatment reported: 15 to 20 received Ad26.COV2.S at low or high dose, single or two shots; about 5 received placebo; per-sample allocation not given. Samples were taken on day 63 after the first vaccine or placebo injection. An Ad26 vector was used to express Wuhan-strain SARS-CoV-2 spike as the vaccine. CDR3 size: 13 residues. After removal of 4 bases from V and 1 base from J, the junction contained 3 bases not matched to a gene. Germline CDR1 and CDR2: GTSNPN and SVGIG (reference sequence). Regarding the study as a whole: Vaccinated and placebo-treated recipients had similar non-spike TCR breadth.

The source of this sequence is a person aged 18-60 years who received the Ad26.COV2.S COVID-19 vaccine or a placebo. The specimen was peripheral blood, collected in a trial of Ad26.COV2.S vaccine versus placebo. The chain joins TRBV30 to TRBJ1-1, with 7 bases identical to TRBD1. The CDR3 bases are TGTGCCTGGACCCGGGACAGGAACACTGAAGCTTTCTTT. Protein sequence: CAWTRDRNTEAFF.